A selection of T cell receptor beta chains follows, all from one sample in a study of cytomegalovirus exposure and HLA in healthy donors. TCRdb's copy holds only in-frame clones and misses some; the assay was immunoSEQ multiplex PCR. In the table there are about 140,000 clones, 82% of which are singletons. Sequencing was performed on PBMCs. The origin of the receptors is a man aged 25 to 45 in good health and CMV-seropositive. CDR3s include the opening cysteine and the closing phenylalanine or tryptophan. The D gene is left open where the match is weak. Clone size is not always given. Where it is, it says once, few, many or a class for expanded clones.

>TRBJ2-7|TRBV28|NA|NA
CASSSPGRSAYEQYF
TGTGCCAGCAGTTCGCCTGGGCGATCAGCCTACGAGCAGTACTTC
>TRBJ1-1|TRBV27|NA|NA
CASSSDTNTEAFF
TGTGCCAGCAGTTCAGACACCAACACTGAAGCTTTCTTT
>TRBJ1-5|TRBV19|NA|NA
CASSLSNQPQHF
TGTGCCAGTAGCCTAAGCAATCAGCCCCAGCATTTT
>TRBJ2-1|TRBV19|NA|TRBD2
CASSLPGGGDEQFF
TGTGCCAGTAGTCTACCGGGAGGGGGGGATGAGCAGTTCTTC
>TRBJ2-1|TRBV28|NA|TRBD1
CASSHNRGQYNEQFF
TGTGCCAGCAGTCACAACAGGGGGCAGTACAATGAGCAGTTCTTC
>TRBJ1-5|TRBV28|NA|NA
CASSYGGQAGVRSQPQHF
TGTGCCAGCAGCTACGGGGGCCAGGCGGGGGTTCGGTCTCAGCCCCAGCATTTT
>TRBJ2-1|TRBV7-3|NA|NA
CSSSLTSGEQFF
TGTTCCAGCAGCTTAACGTCAGGGGAGCAGTTCTTC
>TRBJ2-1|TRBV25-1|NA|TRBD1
CASADRGLLNEQFF
TGTGCCAGCGCGGACAGGGGGCTGTTGAATGAGCAGTTCTTC
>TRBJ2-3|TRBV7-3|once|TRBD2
CASSSGLAGETDTQYF
TGTGCCAGCAGCTCGGGACTAGCGGGGGAGACAGATACGCAGTATTTT
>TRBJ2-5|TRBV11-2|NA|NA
CASSPTNPRQETQYF
TGTGCCAGCAGCCCCACGAACCCGAGGCAAGAGACCCAGTACTTC
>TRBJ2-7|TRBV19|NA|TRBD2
CASSVAPGLARYEQYF
TGTGCCAGTAGTGTAGCCCCGGGACTAGCGAGATACGAGCAGTACTTC
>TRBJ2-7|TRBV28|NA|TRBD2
CASSNGLAGNYEQYF
TGTGCCAGCAGCAACGGACTAGCGGGGAATTACGAGCAGTACTTC
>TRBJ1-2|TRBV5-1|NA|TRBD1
CASSTGQGGLYGYTF
TGCGCCAGCAGCACCGGACAGGGGGGCCTCTATGGCTACACCTTC
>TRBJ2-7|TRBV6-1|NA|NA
CASSEDQAPTYEQYF
TGTGCCAGCAGTGAAGACCAGGCTCCTACCTACGAGCAGTACTTC
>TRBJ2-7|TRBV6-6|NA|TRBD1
CASSTDRVPYEQYF
TGTGCCAGCAGTACAGACAGGGTCCCCTACGAGCAGTACTTC
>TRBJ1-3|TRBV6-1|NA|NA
CATRKGGGWGNTIYF
TGTGCCACCCGAAAAGGCGGGGGATGGGGAAACACCATATATTTT
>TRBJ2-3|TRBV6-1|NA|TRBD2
CASSEASGSATQYF
TGTGCCAGCAGTGAGGCTAGCGGCTCGGCTACGCAGTATTTT
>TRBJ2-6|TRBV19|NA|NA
CASRTPGHQSSGANVLTF
TGTGCCAGTAGGACCCCGGGACACCAGAGCTCTGGGGCCAACGTCCTGACTTTC
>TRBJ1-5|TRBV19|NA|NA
CASSIVPPENQPQHF
TGTGCCAGTAGTATAGTTCCTCCAGAAAATCAGCCCCAGCATTTT
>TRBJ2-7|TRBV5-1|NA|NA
CASSTGQGFYEQYF
TGCGCCAGCAGTACTGGGCAGGGGTTCTACGAGCAGTACTTC
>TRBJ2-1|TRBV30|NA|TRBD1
CAWIRSGGIYNEQFF
TGTGCCTGGATCCGTTCAGGGGGCATCTACAATGAGCAGTTCTTC
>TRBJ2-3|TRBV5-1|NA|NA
CASSLAMEVGGRTDTQYF
TGCGCCAGCAGCTTGGCAATGGAAGTGGGGGGACGCACAGATACGCAGTATTTT
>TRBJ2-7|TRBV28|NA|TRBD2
CASRGLAGLYEQYF
TGTGCCAGCAGGGGACTAGCGGGACTATACGAGCAGTACTTC
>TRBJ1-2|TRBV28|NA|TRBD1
CASSPTPGQGGGGYTF
TGTGCCAGCAGTCCGACTCCGGGACAGGGGGGAGGTGGCTACACCTTC
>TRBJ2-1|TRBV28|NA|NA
CASSSRRRGGRNEQFF
TGTGCCAGCAGTTCCCGGCGCCGTGGAGGACGGAATGAGCAGTTCTTC
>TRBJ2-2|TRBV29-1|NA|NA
CSVEQGTGELFF
TGCAGCGTTGAACAGGGCACCGGGGAGCTGTTTTTT
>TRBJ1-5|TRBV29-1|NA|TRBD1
CSAGQGGFNQPQHF
TGCAGCGCCGGACAGGGGGGCTTCAATCAGCCCCAGCATTTT
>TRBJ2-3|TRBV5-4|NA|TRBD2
CASSWGLAGRTDTQYF
TGTGCCAGCAGCTGGGGACTAGCGGGCCGCACAGATACGCAGTATTTT
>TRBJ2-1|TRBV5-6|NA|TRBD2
CASSLVSGGSYNEQFF
TGTGCCAGCAGCTTGGTCTCGGGGGGCTCCTACAATGAGCAGTTCTTC
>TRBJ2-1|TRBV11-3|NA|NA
CASSFPTGGNNEQFF
TGTGCCAGCAGTTTCCCGACAGGTGGAAACAATGAGCAGTTCTTC
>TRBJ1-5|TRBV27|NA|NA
CASRGFGNQPQHF
TGTGCCAGCCGGGGATTCGGCAATCAGCCCCAGCATTTT
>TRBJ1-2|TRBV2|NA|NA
CASTITGNGYTF
TGTGCCAGCACAATCACAGGGAATGGCTACACCTTC
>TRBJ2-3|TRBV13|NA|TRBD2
CASSLTAGIASTDTQYF
TGTGCCAGCAGCTTAACAGCGGGGATAGCCAGCACAGATACGCAGTATTTT
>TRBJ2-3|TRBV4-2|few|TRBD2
CASSPSGTSGGRDTQYF
TGTGCCAGCAGCCCCTCCGGGACTAGCGGGGGAAGAGATACGCAGTATTTT
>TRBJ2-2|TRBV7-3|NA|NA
CASSLIGGLVGELFF
TGTGCCAGCAGCTTAATAGGAGGGCTGGTCGGGGAGCTGTTTTTT
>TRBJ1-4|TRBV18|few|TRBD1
CASSQGQGAANVWKLFF
TGTGCCAGCTCACAAGGACAGGGGGCCGCTAATGTGTGGAAACTGTTTTTT
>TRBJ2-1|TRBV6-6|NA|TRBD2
CASSYSRGREDNEQFF
TGTGCCAGCAGTTACTCCCGCGGGAGGGAAGACAATGAGCAGTTCTTC